This T cell receptor beta chain was documented in a study of human T cells and chemical hapten exposure. About the research overall: A 2 cm by 2 cm inner upper arm patch received 2% DPC for sensitization.

Time point defined: pre-sensitization, week 0. Documented treatment: therapeutic diphenylcyclopropenone sensitization with weekly scalp DPC. A single record per CDR3 protein comes from TCRdb applying MiXCR to the RACE reads. The repertoire consists of approximately 260,000 distinct CDR3 sequences, with about 8.6% occurring once and the leading ten covering roughly 2.5%. Findings and limits, study-wide: No alteration of TCRs above 1 in 1000 frequency was seen with DPC sensitization.

This clonotype came up a few times. No antigen is known for it. This sequence originates from a middle-aged woman with alopecia areata. Some clones in this sample may be carry-over from other donors' samples. The source material was whole blood, sampled in connection with sensitization to the hapten diphenylcyclopropenone (DPC).

The CDR3 reads CASSSTIRQPQHF. The CDR3 DNA reads TGTGCCAGCAGTTCTACGATAAGGCAGCCCCAGCATTTT. V usage is TRBV28 and J usage is TRBJ1-5; D remains ambiguous. The V and J ends lost 4 bases and 7 bases respectively, with 11 bases between them. The CDR3 sequence is 13 residues long. Germline CDR1 MDHEN, CDR2 SYDVKM.